This TCR beta chain was captured by sequencing in a study of beta chain features in type 1 diabetes. Notes on this clone: Antigen unknown.

Germline V gives CDR1 GTSNPN, CDR2 SVGIG (reference sequence). The CDR3 covers 11 residues. The junction had 2 bases not matched to a gene; V was cut back by 3 bases and J by 7 bases. Study-wide points: Across all four CD4+ subsets, people with type 1 diabetes showed modestly shorter TCRB CDR3s.

Sequencing targeted expressed TCRB transcripts, as all isolated RNA had been reverse transcribed. The assay was immunoSEQ multiplex PCR, and TCRdb's table has in-frame clones only and misses some. The data show a few hundred thousand clones, approximately 25% seen once. The V gene is TRBV30, the J gene TRBJ1-1, with 7 bases matching TRBD1. The sample consisted of naive CD4+ T cells from blood. This TCR was sampled from a woman aged 25 to 39 with type 1 diabetes. The CDR3 nucleotides read TGTGCCTGGAGGACAGGGTTTGAAGCTTTCTTT. Translation gives CAWRTGFEAFF.